These 22 T cell receptor beta chains came from one sample sequenced in a study of T cells in Graves' hyperthyroidism and ophthalmopathy. The TCR beta CDR3 regions underwent amplification using RNA transcripts as the source. TCR CDR3 underwent first-round RT-PCR with the HTBI primer set. TCRdb re-called the multiplex PCR reads with MiXCR, one entry per CDR3 protein. Of 250,000 or so distinct CDR3 sequences in the sample, roughly 15% were seen once. The source material was blood. The receptor set was obtained from a woman aged 18-29 years with Graves' ophthalmopathy.

This clonotype came up many times. The gene calls are TRBV7-9 and TRBJ2-7; TRBD1 matches 9 bases. Looked up from germline, CDR1 is SEHNR and CDR2 is FQNEAQ (reference sequence). The CDR3 covers 14 residues. V lost 2 bases, J lost 3 bases, and 2 bases stayed unmatched. As DNA, the CDR3 is TGTGCCAGCAGCTTAACAGGGGGCGACTACGAGCAGTACTTC. It yields the protein CASSLTGGDYEQYF.

This clonotype has a count of ten or more. V usage is TRBV20-1 and J usage is TRBJ2-2, with D perhaps matching TRBD1 (5 bases). Trimming stripped 6 bases from V and 4 bases from J, with 12 bases between. CDR3 length: 13 amino acids. The germline CDR1 and CDR2 sequences are DFQATT and SNEGSKA (reference sequence). The DNA for the CDR3 is TGCAGTGCGAGACAGCTTATCACCGGGGAGCTGTTTTTT. Protein product: CSARQLITGELFF.

This clonotype occurred many times. The chain joins TRBV6-1 to TRBJ1-1; D is unresolved. The CDR3 consists of 14 residues. V shed 5 bases and J shed 0 bases, with 10 bases lying between them. Germline V gene sequence: CDR1 MNHNS, CDR2 SASEGT. In nucleotides, the CDR3 is TGTGCCAGCAGTATCGCGCCTATGAACACTGAAGCTTTCTTT. Translated: CASSIAPMNTEAFF.

In this sample, this clonotype turned up many times. The chain couples TRBV12-3 or TRBV12-4 to TRBJ2-1; 13 bases align to TRBD2. The CDR3 spans 15 residues. V trimming: 5 bases; J trimming: 6 bases; junction bases outside the gene matches: 4. The CDR3 here is CASSQTSGGPNEQFF. The CDR3 DNA reads as TGTGCCAGCAGTCAGACTAGCGGGGGGCCCAATGAGCAGTTCTTC.

Ten or more counts support this clonotype. This chain connects TRBV4-2 to TRBJ2-5; the match to TRBD2 covers 8 bases. Germline CDR1 is LGHNA and CDR2 is YNFKEQ. CDR3 length: 15 amino acids. After removal of 5 bases from V and 5 bases from J, the junction contained 10 bases not matched to a gene. The CDR3 sequence is CASSSLSGSVETQYF. The CDR3 coding sequence is TGTGCCAGCAGCTCCCTCAGCGGGAGCGTCGAGACCCAGTACTTC.

Ten or more counts support this clonotype. The genes are TRBV30 and TRBJ1-1; TRBD1 matches at 10 bases. The CDR3 has 13 residues. The J segment lost 4 bases and the V segment lost 5 bases, leaving 4 bases of the junction unmatched. CDR1 and CDR2 (germline): GTSNPN, SVGIG (reference sequence). CDR3 protein: CAWSRDRGTEAFF. CDR3 in DNA: TGTGCCTGGTCCCGGGACAGGGGCACTGAAGCTTTCTTT. The whole variable domain, remainder taken from reference TRBV30 and TRBJ1-1, is SQTIHQWPATLVQPVGSPLSLECTVEGTSNPNLYWYRQAAGRGLQLLFYSVGIGQISSEVPQNLSASRPQDRQFILSSKKLLLSDSGFYLCAWSRDRGTEAFFGQGTRLTVV.

This clonotype was counted at least ten times. The chain combines TRBV28 with TRBJ2-3; 8 bases fit TRBD1. Trimming removed 4 bases from V and 1 base from J; junction bases left unmatched: 1. This CDR3 region has 14 residues. CDR1 is MDHEN and CDR2 is SYDVKM in the germline V gene. The CDR3 spells CASSSGQGTDTQYF. The CDR3 DNA reads as TGTGCCAGCAGTTCGGGACAGGGCACAGATACGCAGTATTTT.

This clonotype appeared many times. The rearrangement uses TRBV20-1 and TRBJ1-5; D gene ambiguous. Germline CDR1 DFQATT, CDR2 SNEGSKA (reference sequence). V lost 5 bases and J 3 bases, leaving 14 bases between the germline ends. This CDR3 region has 14 residues. CDR3 bases: TGCAGTGCTTGCATGGGTTCGCACAATCAGCCCCAGCATTTT. Protein: CSACMGSHNQPQHF.

In this sample, this clonotype turned up many times. The V call is TRBV7-2, the J call TRBJ1-6, with D perhaps TRBD1 (5 bases). The V and J ends lost 1 base and 10 bases respectively, with 5 bases between them. This CDR3 region has 12 residues. Germline CDR1 reads SGHTA; CDR2 reads FQGNSA. The CDR3 DNA is TGTGCCAGCAGCTTAGGGGGCTCACCCCTCCACTTT. Translation: CASSLGGSPLHF.

The chain recombines TRBV20-1 with TRBJ2-7; 14 bases fit TRBD2. The CDR3 extends over 14 amino acids. Germline lookup yields CDR1 DFQATT and CDR2 SNEGSKA (reference sequence). V shed 3 bases and J 5 bases; nucleotides not matched to a gene: 3. CDR3 DNA: TGCAGTGCTAGGCCGACTAGCGGGGGGGACGAGCAGTACTTC. It encodes CSARPTSGGDEQYF.

This clonotype was picked up many times. CDR3 sequence (DNA): TGTGCCAGCAAGGGACAGGGGGCCACTGAAGCTTTCTTT. Translation: CASKGQGATEAFF. The V gene is TRBV2, the J gene TRBJ1-1; 12 nucleotides line up with TRBD1. After removal of 7 bases from V and 4 bases from J, the junction contained 1 base not matched to a gene. The CDR3 is 13 amino acids. Germline loops: CDR1 SNHLY, CDR2 FYNNEI. The full variable domain, its missing parts supplied by reference TRBV2 and TRBJ1-1, is EPEVTQTPSHQVTQMGQEVILRCVPISNHLYFYWYRQILGQKVEFLVSFYNNEISEKSEIFDDQFSVERPDGSNFTLKIRSTKLEDSAMYFCASKGQGATEAFFGQGTRLTVV.

This clonotype was observed at least ten times. V gene TRBV4-1 combines with J gene TRBJ2-2; TRBD2 matches 9 bases. The CDR3 covers 17 residues. The trim removed 4 bases at V and 6 bases at J, leaving 12 bases unmatched. Looked up from germline, CDR1 is MGHRA and CDR2 is YSYEKL. CDR3 region: CASSPSGVAGEPGELFF. The CDR3 DNA reads as TGCGCCAGCAGCCCCTCAGGAGTAGCGGGAGAGCCCGGGGAGCTGTTTTTT.

This clonotype was counted only a few times. A read error may be the cause here, since a much bigger clone is one base away. The V and J genes are TRBV11-3 and TRBJ1-1; D perhaps matches TRBD1 (5 bases). The CDR3 runs 14 residues. Per the germline V gene, CDR1 is SGHNT and CDR2 is YENEEA. CDR3 amino acids: CVSSPSGMNTEAFF. The CDR3 region has the DNA TGTGTCAGCAGCCCCTCAGGGATGAACACTGAAGCTTTCTTT.

At least ten counts were recorded for this clonotype. The CDR3: CSAGTSREQYF. In DNA form, the CDR3 reads TGCAGTGCAGGGACTAGCAGGGAGCAGTACTTC. The chain uses TRBV20-1 and TRBJ2-7; TRBD2 aligns across 9 bases. The length of the CDR3 is 11 residues. Germline CDR1 reads DFQATT; CDR2 reads SNEGSKA (reference sequence). Unmatched junction bases numbered 4, after V lost 6 bases and J lost 7 bases.

This clonotype was detected many times. The CDR3 DNA reads as TGTGCCAGCAGCCAGCCGGGACAGGGGGCGGGGGAGCAGTACTTC. Protein: CASSQPGQGAGEQYF. The chain employs TRBV28 and TRBJ2-7, with TRBD1 matching over 12 bases. The CDR3 covers 15 residues. The V gene's germline CDR1 is MDHEN and CDR2 SYDVKM. V lost 6 bases to trimming and J lost 7 bases; unmatched junction nucleotides: 10.

This clonotype has ten or more counts. The gene calls are TRBV3-1 and TRBJ2-7, with 9 bases aligning to TRBD2. Trimming at V came to 1 base and at J to 7 bases, leaving 5 bases not matched to a gene. CDR3 length: 14 amino acids. CDR1 and CDR2 from the germline V gene are LGHDT and YNNKEL (reference sequence). The CDR3 sequence is CASSQAGTSSEQYF. In nucleotides, the CDR3 is TGTGCCAGCAGCCAAGCCGGGACTAGCTCTGAGCAGTACTTC.

This clonotype was observed at least ten times. The chain combines TRBV5-6 with TRBJ2-7; either TRBD1 or TRBD2 may supply D (6 bases each). CDR1 and CDR2 from the germline V gene are SGHDT and YYEEEE. Trimming removed 5 bases from V and 6 bases from J, with 18 bases in between. This CDR3 has 14 residues. The CDR3 nucleotides are TGTGCCAGCAGGTTGTTTTGGGGGGCGCGCGAGCAGTACTTC. Its protein product is CASRLFWGAREQYF.

This clonotype was recorded many times. J is TRBJ2-3 and V is TRBV12-3 or TRBV12-4, with D possibly matching TRBD2 (6 bases). The CDR3 is 17 residues long. The V end lost 3 bases, the J end lost 3 bases, and 19 bases lay between the germline ends. CDR3: CASSFLKSGLATDTQYF. CDR3 nucleotides: TGTGCCAGCAGTTTCCTTAAGTCGGGACTGGCGACAGATACGCAGTATTTT.

This clonotype was seen once. The chain recombines TRBV2 with TRBJ2-7; tentatively, D is TRBD1 or TRBD2 (6 bases each). Germline lookup yields CDR1 SNHLY and CDR2 FYNNEI. Trimming took off 6 bases at V and 2 bases at J, with 11 bases between the two ends. This CDR3 is built from 13 residues. The CDR3 coding sequence is TGTGCCAGCAGACAGGGCGGGGCCTACGAGCAGTACTTC. Its protein product is CASRQGGAYEQYF.

This clonotype was observed many times. The rearrangement joins TRBV7-8 to TRBJ2-7, with TRBD2 as a possible D gene (5 bases). The CDR3 contains 14 residues. Trimming removed 4 bases at V and 6 bases at J, with 16 bases between. Germline assignment: CDR1 SGHVS and CDR2 FQNEAQ. CDR3 in DNA: TGTGCCAGCAGCTCAGGTCGGGATAAAGGCGAGCAGTACTTC. Encoded protein: CASSSGRDKGEQYF. The full variable domain, rest sourced from reference TRBV7-8 and TRBJ2-7, is GAGVSQSPRYKVAKRGQDVALRCDPISGHVSLFWYQQALGQGPEFLTYFQNEAQLDKSGLPSDRFFAERPEGSVSTLKIQRTQQEDSAVYLCASSSGRDKGEQYFGPGTRLTVT.

This clonotype has a count of ten or more. This chain uses TRBV30 with TRBJ2-1; unclear D gene. Per the germline V gene, CDR1 is GTSNPN and CDR2 is SVGIG (reference sequence). The V and J ends lost 0 bases and 7 bases respectively, with 7 bases between them. The CDR3 covers 12 residues. CDR3 region: CAWSVFWNEQFF. The CDR3 coding sequence is TGTGCCTGGAGTGTATTTTGGAATGAGCAGTTCTTC.

In its sample, this clonotype was seen many times. The rearrangement links TRBV12-5 to TRBJ2-7, with 8 bases identical to TRBD2. Per the germline V gene, CDR1 is LGHNT and CDR2 is FRNRAP. V gave up 3 bases and J gave up 2 bases; unmatched junction bases: 0. This CDR3 is 13 amino acids long. The CDR3 DNA reads TGTGCTAGTGGTTTACTAGCGGCCTACGAGCAGTACTTC. Encoded protein: CASGLLAAYEQYF. Looking up the rest from reference TRBV12-5 and TRBJ2-7 gives the full variable domain: DARVTQTPRHKVTEMGQEVTMRCQPILGHNTVFWYRQTMMQGLELLAYFRNRAPLDDSGMPKDRFSAEMPDATLATLKIQPSEPRDSAVYFCASGLLAAYEQYFGPGTRLTVT.